The 19 T cell receptor beta chains listed next were all sequenced from one sample in a study of T cells in Graves' hyperthyroidism and ophthalmopathy (dated by TCRdb to the late 2010s). Library method: multiplex PCR. Sequencing took place on an Illumina HiSeq 2000. TCR beta CDR3 regions were amplified from RNA transcripts. A first-round RT-PCR of the TCR CDR3 used the HTBI primer set with the Qiagen OneStep RT-PCR kit. The public reads were run again by TCRdb, first through fastp at Q25 and then through MiXCR, and only productive beta chains were kept. Merged by CDR3 protein, the rows form single entries marked with the most common genes and DNA. The sample table records about 480,000 distinct CDR3 sequences; around a quarter of these occur just once. The ten largest account for about 10% of the sample. The source material was blood. These receptors were taken from a woman aged 30 to 39 with Graves' ophthalmopathy.

The chain joins TRBV12-5 to TRBJ1-1; D not certain. The CDR3 is made up of 13 amino acids. Germline loops: CDR1 LGHNT, CDR2 FRNRAP. The V and J ends lost 3 bases and 0 bases respectively, with 5 bases between them. Written as DNA, the CDR3 is TGTGCTAGTGGTTTTACACTGAACACTGAAGCTTTCTTT. Translating gives CASGFTLNTEAFF.

CDR3 bases: TGTGCCAGCACCAGCTCTGGGACCGAAAAAAACATTCAGTACTTC. Its protein is CASTSSGTEKNIQYF. This sequence joins TRBV7-9 and TRBJ2-4, with D perhaps being TRBD1 or TRBD2 (5 bases each). Germline V lookup: CDR1 SEHNR, CDR2 FQNEAQ (reference sequence). V was trimmed by 7 bases and J by 4 bases, leaving 17 bases between them. This CDR3 region has 15 residues.

This clonotype was recorded at least ten times. V is TRBV27 and J is TRBJ1-1, with D tentatively TRBD1 (5 bases). The CDR3 has 16 residues. Trimming removed 6 bases from V and 0 bases from J, with 17 bases in between. Per germline, CDR1 MNHEY and CDR2 SMNVEV (reference sequence). The CDR3 nucleotides read TGTGCCAGCAGACCCGGCGACAGCCTCATGAACACTGAAGCTTTCTTT. Translated: CASRPGDSLMNTEAFF.

There are many counts of this clonotype. V is TRBV6-5 and J is TRBJ2-4; perhaps TRBD1 as D (7 bases). Germline CDR1 is MNHEY and CDR2 is SVGAGI. CDR3 length equals 15 residues. Trimming stripped 3 bases from V and 3 bases from J, with 12 bases between. The CDR3 sequence: CASSYQGGGKNIQYF. The CDR3 DNA reads TGTGCCAGCAGTTATCAGGGGGGAGGCAAAAACATTCAGTACTTC.

This clonotype showed up many times. The CDR3 loop is CASSYFGGSYEQYF. The CDR3 DNA reads as TGTGCCAGCAGTTACTTCGGGGGCTCCTACGAGCAGTACTTC. The chain recombines TRBV6-5 with TRBJ2-7, with D possibly matching TRBD2 (6 bases). The CDR3 spans 14 residues. Germline lookup yields CDR1 MNHEY and CDR2 SVGAGI. The V end lost 1 base, the J end lost 0 bases, and 7 bases lay between the germline ends.

This clonotype has more than one count but fewer than ten. The chain is built from TRBV7-9 and TRBJ1-2; 7 nucleotides line up with TRBD1. Germline V gene sequence: CDR1 SEHNR, CDR2 FQNEAQ (reference sequence). This CDR3 contains 15 residues. V was pared by 4 bases and J by 7 bases, with 12 bases of the junction left unmatched. This chain's CDR3 is CASSSTDREGIGYTF. The DNA of the CDR3 is TGTGCCAGCAGCTCCACCGACAGGGAGGGTATTGGCTACACCTTC.

This clonotype was found a few times. The genes are TRBV7-8 and TRBJ1-1; no reliable D call. Germline CDR1 SGHVS, CDR2 FQNEAQ. This CDR3 region has 15 residues. Trimming took off 1 base at V and 5 bases at J, with 14 bases between the two ends. The CDR3 here is CASSLEAVLGTEAFF. CDR3 DNA sequence: TGTGCCAGCAGCTTAGAGGCCGTCCTGGGGACTGAAGCTTTCTTT.

The V call is TRBV6-1, the J call TRBJ2-5, with D perhaps being TRBD1 or TRBD2 (5 bases each). Germline V lookup: CDR1 MNHNS, CDR2 SASEGT. The V and J ends lost 6 bases and 4 bases respectively, with 18 bases between them. The CDR3 contains 15 residues. The CDR3 region has the DNA TGTGCCAGCAGCCCGCCGGGACCTTCGGGAGAGACCCAGTACTTC. Translated, it gives CASSPPGPSGETQYF.

In DNA form, the CDR3 reads TGCGCCAGCAGCAACCGACTTGAAGGAGAATGGTTCGCCTACGAGCAGTACTTC. It translates to CASSNRLEGEWFAYEQYF. This chain uses TRBV10-1 with TRBJ2-7, with D unclear. The V end lost 6 bases, the J end lost 2 bases, and 26 bases lay between the germline ends. The CDR3 runs to 18 residues. Germline lookup yields CDR1 WNHNN and CDR2 SYGVQD (reference sequence).

The V call is TRBV29-1, the J call TRBJ1-1, with 8 bases identical to TRBD1. J lost 3 bases, V lost 4 bases, and 7 bases had no gene match. Germline V CDR1 and CDR2: SQVTM, ANQGSEA. This CDR3 spans 14 amino acids. DNA for the CDR3: TGCAGCGTTGCAAAACTACAGGGGGACACTGAAGCTTTCTTT. This encodes CSVAKLQGDTEAFF.

The table lists this clonotype with a few counts. The CDR3 here is CASSLGNEQETQYF. CDR3 nucleotide sequence: TGCGCCAGCAGCTTGGGGAACGAGCAAGAGACCCAGTACTTC. The chain links TRBV5-1 to TRBJ2-5; the D is unclear. The V and J ends lost 0 bases and 2 bases respectively, with 8 bases between them. Germline CDR1 SGHRS, CDR2 YFSETQ. This CDR3 contains 14 residues.

The chain couples TRBV9 to TRBJ2-7; D might be TRBD2 (5 bases). The CDR3 runs 14 residues. Germline loops: CDR1 SGDLS, CDR2 YYNGEE. V was shortened by 0 bases and J by 3 bases, with 10 bases between the two germline ends. CDR3 protein: CASSVGTEDYEQYF. DNA of the CDR3: TGTGCCAGCAGCGTAGGGACGGAGGACTACGAGCAGTACTTC.

A few counts support this clonotype. The chain links TRBV30 to TRBJ1-6; D unresolved. V was trimmed by 3 bases and J by 2 bases, leaving 17 bases between them. This CDR3 has 17 amino acids. In germline, CDR1 is GTSNPN, CDR2 SVGIG (reference sequence). CDR3 sequence (DNA): TGTGCCTGGAGCCAGGACGGCTATATCACCTATAATTCACCCCTCCACTTT. Translation gives CAWSQDGYITYNSPLHF.

This clonotype was observed a handful of times. Possible read error: a much larger clone is one base away. V is TRBV6-5 and J is TRBJ2-4; D is uncertain. CDR3 length: 15 residues. CDR1 and CDR2 (germline): MNHEY, SVGAGI. The CDR3 DNA reads as TGTGCCAGCAGTTACTCAGTCGGTGAGATGAACATTAAGTACTTC. It is translated as CASSYSVGEMNIKYF.

The chain recombines TRBV12-3 or TRBV12-4 with TRBJ2-2; D not certain. This CDR3 contains 16 residues. Trimming shortened V by 2 bases and J by 3 bases, and 13 bases separated the two germline ends. CDR3 sequence reads: CASSLRPPVYTGELFF. Here the CDR3 DNA reads TGTGCCAGCAGTTTACGACCGCCAGTGTACACCGGGGAGCTGTTTTTT.

This clonotype was picked up many times. The gene calls are TRBV10-3 and TRBJ2-5; 10 nucleotides match TRBD1. The germline V gene has CDR1 ENHRY and CDR2 SYGVKD. The CDR3 covers 15 residues. With 4 bases clipped from V and 5 bases from J, the junction kept 7 bases outside the gene matches. The CDR3 DNA reads as TGTGCCATCAGTGGGACCGGGACAGGGGTCGAGACCCAGTACTTC. It yields the protein CAISGTGTGVETQYF.

In this sample, this clonotype turned up a few times. The V gene is TRBV11-2, the J gene TRBJ1-2; 7 nucleotides align to TRBD1. V gave up 0 bases and J gave up 6 bases; unmatched junction bases: 7. CDR1 is SGHAT and CDR2 is FQNNGV in the germline V gene. This CDR3 region has 15 residues. The CDR3 is CASSLEGQRKDGYTF. The CDR3 DNA reads as TGTGCCAGCAGCTTAGAGGGACAGCGGAAGGATGGCTACACCTTC.

This clonotype appeared a few times. The CDR3 does not end in the conserved phenylalanine or tryptophan, so this is likely a read error. J is TRBJ2-7 and V is TRBV5-1; D gene ambiguous. Trimming took 2 bases from V and 3 from J, leaving 15 bases between them. This CDR3 spans 15 amino acids. Germline V gives CDR1 SGHRS, CDR2 YFSETQ. The CDR3 reads CASSFFLGAHYEQYL. For the CDR3, the DNA is TGCGCCAGCAGCTTTTTCCTTGGAGCCCACTACGAGCAGTACCTC.

This clonotype was found many times. This chain links TRBV7-9 with TRBJ2-5, with D perhaps assigned TRBD1 or TRBD2 (5 bases each). V was clipped by 2 bases and J by 2 bases, with 15 bases between them. There are 16 residues in the CDR3. The germline V gene has CDR1 SEHNR and CDR2 FQNEAQ (reference sequence). The CDR3 here is CASSLNPGSQQETQYF. In DNA form, the CDR3 reads TGTGCCAGCAGCTTAAACCCAGGGAGTCAACAAGAGACCCAGTACTTC. Supplemented by reference TRBV7-9 and TRBJ2-5, the full variable domain reads DTGVSQNPRHKITKRGQNVTFRCDPISEHNRLYWYRQTLGQGPEFLTYFQNEAQLEKSRLLSDRFSAERPKGSFSTLEIQRTEQGDSAMYLCASSLNPGSQQETQYFGPGTRLLVL.